This TCR beta chain was recovered during a study of T-cell reconstitution after alpha-beta-depleted transplantation in children. Germline-derived CDR1 and CDR2 are DFQATT and SNEGSKA (reference sequence). There are 16 residues in the CDR3. The ends lost 1 base at V and 8 bases at J; junction bases unmatched: 11. It was with unique molecular identifiers that the TCRbeta library was prepared. TCRdb processed the PCR reads anew with MiXCR; each CDR3 protein has one entry. The sample consists of over 550,000 distinct CDR3 sequences, about 10% of them appearing once. The source of this sequence is a human donor who donated a stem cell graft to a child with acute myeloid leukemia. This chain joins TRBV20-1 and TRBJ2-1; 10 bases align to TRBD2. Sample: PBMCs from the stem cell graft donor, taken from the stem cell graft. The CDR3 DNA reads as TGCAGTGCTAGAGGTACCGGGACTAGCGTATTCCATGAGCAGTTCTTC. The encoded protein is CSARGTGTSVFHEQFF.